This T cell receptor (beta chain) appears in the sequencing data of a study of monozygotic twins with inflammatory bowel disease (dated by TCRdb to the late 2010s). With regard to the full study: The complete study included about 28 monozygotic twin pairs: 19 IBD-discordant Danish pairs and nine German pairs, of which four were IBD-concordant and five were IBD-discordant. The search for disease-associated traits relied mainly on comparing, within discordant pairs, IBD patients with their genetically identical healthy co-twins. Each individual had, on average, about 151 000 unique TCRalpha sequences and 181 000 unique TCRbeta sequences available for analysis. Results the study describes overall, beyond this receptor: Because patients received different immunosuppressive treatments, the repertoires may have picked up extra background noise and variability between individuals. A decrease in TCRbeta repertoire diversity, as measured by inverse Simpson index, was observed in IBD patients compared with their healthy co-twins. Compared with healthy twins, IBD patients shared fewer clonotypes with other individuals, and the difference was most pronounced in patients with signs of disease activity. The analysis was unable to tell apart different T cell subtypes. The results gave no support for a single strong signal or clonotype linked to IBD. No difference in repertoire similarity was observed between concordant and discordant twins, possibly owing to limited statistical power.

The library was generated by 5' RACE. The input for every TCR library was roughly 3,300 ng of total RNA. For each sample, cDNA synthesis with SMARTScribe reverse transcriptase was split into eight separate reactions. Unique molecular identifiers containing a 6-nucleotide sample barcode were introduced through template switching during cDNA synthesis. Two nested PCRs of about 16 and 10 cycles amplified the TCRalpha and TCRbeta cDNA, and bead purification followed each PCR. Before amplification, the cDNA was treated with uracil DNA-glycosylase and purified using the QIAquick PCR purification kit. In the second PCR, Illumina TruSeq-compatible adapters and sample-specific barcodes were added. TapeStation and Qubit were used to check library quality and concentration, and about 5.2 ng of each library went into the pool. The pooled libraries were sequenced with 2 x 100 bp reads and custom sequencing primers on an Illumina HiSeq2500 single-index Rapid Run. As for the authors' bioinformatics: UMI-based consensus assembly with MiGEC version 1.2.6 was used to correct PCR and sequencing errors. V(D)J alignment, clonotype assembly and CDR3 extraction were performed with MiXCR version 2.1.1. To normalise gene usage, clonotype sharing and MAIT/NKT TCR abundance, the analysis used the top 1000, 10 000 and 20 000 clonotypes per sample. Diversity was computed as the inverse Simpson index with the vegan R package after downsampling to 27 000 UMIs. Paired Mann-Whitney U tests were applied to discordant twin pairs, and Benjamini-Hochberg correction was used for multiple testing. The reads were reprocessed in TCRdb, with one entry per CDR3 protein sequence and no accompanying DNA. Clone size and V and J calls follow TCRdb, not the original study. The sample table holds over 110,000 distinct CDR3 sequences. In total, the top ten clones hold less than 2.5% of the sample.

From each donor, a roughly 2.7 ml peripheral blood sample was collected into PAXgene tubes and kept at -80 degrees C. Without T cell sorting, total RNA was isolated from whole blood using the PAXgene blood miRNA kit on an automated QIAcube. Peripheral blood from monozygotic twin pairs who were concordant or discordant for inflammatory bowel disease underwent deep TCRalpha and TCRbeta repertoire profiling using unique molecular barcoding. Smoking habits were recorded for all twin pairs, with individuals classified as current, former or never smokers. A word on this clonotype: The antigen it recognizes is unknown.

The sequence was obtained from a human donor with ulcerative colitis or Crohn's disease, or a healthy co-twin of an affected twin (not recorded which). Input material: blood.

This receptor has the CDR3 CASSQDRVLAGVITGELFF. The chain links TRBV4-3 with TRBJ2-2; TCRdb designates TRBD2, a call that cannot be tested without DNA. According to the germline V gene, CDR1 reads LGHNA and CDR2 reads YSLEER. The CDR3 goes from the cysteine to the phenylalanine over 19 residues. DNA is not recorded here.